This TCR beta chain was observed in a study of identical twins. This CDR3 region has 15 residues. Trimming shortened V by 5 bases and J by 2 bases, and 14 bases separated the two germline ends. Germline V lookup: CDR1 SGHRS, CDR2 YFSETQ. This clonotype was found many times. Its target is unknown. A universal primer binding site was introduced by template switching. The final cDNA contained unique molecular identifiers. TCRdb re-called the 5' RACE reads through MiXCR, storing one row per CDR3 protein. The repertoire holds more than 650,000 distinct CDR3 sequences, with less than 7% as singletons. Study conclusions and caveats: Cord blood beta clonotypes that were abundant carried fewer insertions, and memory repertoires showed no such trend. For monozygotic twins, models underestimated out-of-frame TCR alpha sharing. Researchers caution that invariant MAIT and iNKT cells could partly confound zero-insertion analyses.

Sequencing was done on a sample of naive T cells sorted from blood. V and J are TRBV5-1 and TRBJ2-4; D possibly uses TRBD1 or TRBD2 (5 bases each). This TCR was sampled from a young man in good health. The CDR3 DNA reads as TGCGCCAGCAGACAACCCGGGACGTCCAAAAACATTCAGTACTTC. Translating it yields CASRQPGTSKNIQYF.